This TCR beta chain was captured in a study of metastatic and nonmetastatic thyroid tumors. For the study at large: Comparative analysis of repertoires was undertaken across blood and tumor or nodule tissue obtained from malignant and benign thyroid patients. Study outcomes and limitations: When malignant thyroid tumors were compared with benign nodules, TCR beta diversity was reportedly significantly higher in the malignant tumors. This held in both blood and tumor samples.

Authors' analysis steps: Between-group CDR3 differences, defined by clinicopathological status, yielded a distant-metastasis classifier for papillary thyroid cancer. TCRdb reprocessed the PCR reads via MiXCR. TCRdb's processing, not the authors' own work, is the source of the V and J calls. The data contain roughly 59,000 clones, roughly 16% of them singletons. Patients were all untreated before their thyroid surgery. The CDR3 extends over 13 amino acids. Trimming pared 1 base from V and 4 bases from J, leaving 7 bases between. CDR1 is MGHRA and CDR2 is YSYEKL in the germline V gene. With regard to this clone: The antigen remains unidentified.

This chain links TRBV4-1 with TRBJ1-1; no reliable D call. The sequencing input was blood. This sequence originates from a male donor with papillary thyroid cancer or a benign thyroid nodule (not recorded which). Some clones in this sample may be carry-over from other donors' samples. The CDR3 loop is CASSQGRGTEAFF. CDR3 in DNA: TGCGCCAGCAGCCAAGGTCGGGGCACTGAAGCTTTCTTT.